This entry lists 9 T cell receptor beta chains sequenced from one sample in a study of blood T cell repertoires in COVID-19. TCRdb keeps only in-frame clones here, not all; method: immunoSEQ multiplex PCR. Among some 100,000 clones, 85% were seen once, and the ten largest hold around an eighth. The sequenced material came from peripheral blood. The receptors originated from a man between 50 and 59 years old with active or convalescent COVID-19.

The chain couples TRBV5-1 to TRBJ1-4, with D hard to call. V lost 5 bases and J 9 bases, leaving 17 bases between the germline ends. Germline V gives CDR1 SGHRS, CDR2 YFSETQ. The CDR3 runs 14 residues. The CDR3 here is CASSFSAAGKKLFF. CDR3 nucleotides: TGCGCCAGCAGTTTCAGTGCCGCTGGTAAAAAACTGTTTTTT.

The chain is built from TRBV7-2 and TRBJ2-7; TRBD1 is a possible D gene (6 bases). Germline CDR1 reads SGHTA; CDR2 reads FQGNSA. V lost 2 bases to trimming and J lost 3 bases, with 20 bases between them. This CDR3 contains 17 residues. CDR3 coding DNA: TGTGCCAGCAGCTTAAGGTCCTTAGGGGGAATTGTCTACGAGCAGTACTTC. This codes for CASSLRSLGGIVYEQYF.

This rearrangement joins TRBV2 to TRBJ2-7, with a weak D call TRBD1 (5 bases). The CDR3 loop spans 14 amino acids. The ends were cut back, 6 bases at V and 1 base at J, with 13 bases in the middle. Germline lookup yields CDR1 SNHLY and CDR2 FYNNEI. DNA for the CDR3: TGTGCCAGCAGGAACGACGCAGGGTCCTACGAGCAGTACTTC. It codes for CASRNDAGSYEQYF.

The CDR3 sequence is CASSQVGVNTEAFF. The CDR3 DNA sequence: TGTGCCAGCAGCCAAGTAGGGGTGAACACTGAAGCTTTCTTT. This rearrangement joins TRBV3-1 (or the pseudogene TRBV3-2) to TRBJ1-1, with D tentatively TRBD1 (5 bases). The CDR3 consists of 14 residues. The V gene's germline CDR1 is LGHDT and CDR2 YNNKEL (reference sequence). V lost 1 base and J 0 bases, leaving 6 bases between the germline ends.

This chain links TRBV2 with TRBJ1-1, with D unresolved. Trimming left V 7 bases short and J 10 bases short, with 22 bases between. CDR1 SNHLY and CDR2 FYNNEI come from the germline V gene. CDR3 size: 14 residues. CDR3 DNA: TGTGCCAGCATCGACCGGACCGCCAACGGGATAGCTTTCTTT. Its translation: CASIDRTANGIAFF.

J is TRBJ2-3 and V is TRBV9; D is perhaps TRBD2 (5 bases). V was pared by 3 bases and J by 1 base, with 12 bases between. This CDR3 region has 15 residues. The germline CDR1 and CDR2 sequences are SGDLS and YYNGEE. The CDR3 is CASSATTRRTDTQYF. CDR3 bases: TGTGCCAGCAGCGCGACTACCCGACGCACAGATACGCAGTATTTT.

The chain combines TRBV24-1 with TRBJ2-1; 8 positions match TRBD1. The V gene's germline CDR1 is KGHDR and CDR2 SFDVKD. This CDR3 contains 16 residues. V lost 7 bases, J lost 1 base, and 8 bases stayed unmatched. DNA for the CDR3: TGTGCCACCAGCACCGGGACAGGAGCTTCCTACAATGAGCAGTTCTTC. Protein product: CATSTGTGASYNEQFF.

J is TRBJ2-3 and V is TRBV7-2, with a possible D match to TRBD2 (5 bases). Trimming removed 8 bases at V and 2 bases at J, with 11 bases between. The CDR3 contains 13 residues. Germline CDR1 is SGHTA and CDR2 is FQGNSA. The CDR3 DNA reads TGTGCCAGCGCCGGGCGGGTCACAGATACGCAGTATTTT. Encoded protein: CASAGRVTDTQYF.

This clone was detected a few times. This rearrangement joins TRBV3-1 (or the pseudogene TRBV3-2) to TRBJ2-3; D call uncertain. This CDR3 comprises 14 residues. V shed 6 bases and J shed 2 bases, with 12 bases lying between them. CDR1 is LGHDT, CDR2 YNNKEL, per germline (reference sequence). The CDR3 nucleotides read TGTGCCAGCAGTCTTGAGCGACCCACAGATACGCAGTATTTT. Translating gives CASSLERPTDTQYF.